This note documents a single T cell receptor beta chain sequence. Its target is unknown. This record comes from a study of a mutant IDH1 vaccine in newly diagnosed glioma. Overall study context: Prior therapy was radiotherapy, temozolomide, or both; most received both.

Time point denoted: week 5, during vaccination. Topical imiquimod accompanied each vaccine dose, which consisted of 300 ug of mutant IDH1 20-mer peptide. V dropped 5 bases and J dropped 9; count of bases not matched to a gene: 10. In germline, CDR1 is MNHEY, CDR2 SMNVEV (reference sequence). This CDR3 has 15 residues. Only in-frame clones appear in the TCRdb table, and some are missing; sequencing was by immunoSEQ multiplex PCR. The sample records roughly 60,000 clones, around 84% being singletons. This receptor was obtained from a woman aged 45-60 years with glioma. This material consisted of PBMCs, taken from a glioma patient whose treatment included an IDH1 peptide vaccine. V usage is TRBV27 and J usage is TRBJ1-5; 10 bases line up with TRBD1. Here the CDR3 DNA reads TGTGCCAGCAGTCCCAGACAGGGGGCGCGTCCGCCCCAGCATTTT. Translation gives CASSPRQGARPPQHF.